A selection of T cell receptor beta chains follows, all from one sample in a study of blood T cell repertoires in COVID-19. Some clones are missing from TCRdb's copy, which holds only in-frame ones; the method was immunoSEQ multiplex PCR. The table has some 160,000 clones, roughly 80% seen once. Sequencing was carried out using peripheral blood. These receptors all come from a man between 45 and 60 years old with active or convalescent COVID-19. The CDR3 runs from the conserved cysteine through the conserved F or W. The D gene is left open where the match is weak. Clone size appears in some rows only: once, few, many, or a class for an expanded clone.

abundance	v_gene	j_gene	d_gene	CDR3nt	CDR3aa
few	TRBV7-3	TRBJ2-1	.	TGTGCCAGCAGCTCAAGGGGGAGGGCCGGTGAGCAGTTCTTC	CASSSRGRAGEQFF
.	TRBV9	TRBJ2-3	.	TGTGCCAGCAGCGTAGGCCCGGGAGCTTGGGGGAGGGATACGCAGTATTTT	CASSVGPGAWGRDTQYF
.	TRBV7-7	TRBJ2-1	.	TGTGCCAGCAGTAGTCATTTCGATGAGCAGTTCTTC	CASSSHFDEQFF
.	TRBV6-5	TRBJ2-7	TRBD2	TGTGCCAGCAGCCAGACTAGCGGGAGTCACGAGCAGTACTTC	CASSQTSGSHEQYF
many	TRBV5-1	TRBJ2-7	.	TGCGCCAGCAGCTTGGAACAATTCTACGAGCAGTACTTC	CASSLEQFYEQYF
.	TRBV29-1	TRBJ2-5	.	TGCAGCGTTAATGGACAGTGGGAGACCCAGTACTTC	CSVNGQWETQYF
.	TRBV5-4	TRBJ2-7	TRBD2	TGTGCCAGCAGCGAGGGACTAGCGGGCCCCTACGAGCAGTACTTC	CASSEGLAGPYEQYF
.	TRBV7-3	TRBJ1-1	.	TGTGCCAGCAGCTTAACGGGACAGAACACTGAAGCTTTCTTT	CASSLTGQNTEAFF
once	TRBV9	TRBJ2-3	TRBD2	TGTGCCAGCAGCGGGGGACTAGCGGGAGATGGTTCCACAGATACGCAGTATTTT	CASSGGLAGDGSTDTQYF
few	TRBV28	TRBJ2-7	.	TGTGCCAGCAGCCAGCTGGGAGGGACACACGAGCAGTACTTC	CASSQLGGTHEQYF
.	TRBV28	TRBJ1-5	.	TGTGCCAGCAGTTTGTATCGGCAGGGTAACAATCAGCCCCAGCATTTT	CASSLYRQGNNQPQHF
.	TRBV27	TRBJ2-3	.	TGTGCCAGCAGTTTATCAATAGTAAGCACAGATACGCAGTATTTT	CASSLSIVSTDTQYF
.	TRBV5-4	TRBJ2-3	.	TGTGCCAGCAGCTTGGTTCGGGGGTATGATACGCAGTATTTT	CASSLVRGYDTQYF
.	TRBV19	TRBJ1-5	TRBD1	TGTGCCAGTAATCAGAGGTATGACAGGGACGCTCAGCCCCAGCATTTT	CASNQRYDRDAQPQHF
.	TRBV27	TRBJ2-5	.	TGTGCCAGCAGCCCGACAGTTCAAGAGACCCAGTACTTC	CASSPTVQETQYF
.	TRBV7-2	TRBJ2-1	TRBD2	TGTGCCAGCAGGCTAGCGGAGTACAATGAGCAGTTCTTC	CASRLAEYNEQFF
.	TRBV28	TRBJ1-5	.	TGTGCCAGCAGTTTAGAGGGTCAGCCCCAGCATTTT	CASSLEGQPQHF
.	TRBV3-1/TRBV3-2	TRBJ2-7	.	TGTGCCAGCAGCCGCGGGGCCAGATCCCAACTCTTCTACGAGCAGTACTTC	CASSRGARSQLFYEQYF
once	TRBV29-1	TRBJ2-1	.	TGCAGCGCCCTACTTCTCCAAATCAATAAAGAGCAGTTCTTC	CSALLLQINKEQFF
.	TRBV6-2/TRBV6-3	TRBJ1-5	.	TGTGCCAGCAGTTACCTAGGCAGGGGTGTAGGCAATCAGCCCCAGCATTTT	CASSYLGRGVGNQPQHF
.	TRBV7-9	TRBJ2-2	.	TGTGCCAGCAGCCCGGACACGATGAACACCGGGGAGCTGTTTTTT	CASSPDTMNTGELFF
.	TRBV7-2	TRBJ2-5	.	TGTGCCAGCAGCCCCCTAGGTGGTGTAGAGACCCAGTACTTC	CASSPLGGVETQYF
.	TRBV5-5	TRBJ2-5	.	TGTGCCAGCAGCTTTATCGTTCAGGGGGAGACCCAGTACTTC	CASSFIVQGETQYF
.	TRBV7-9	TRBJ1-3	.	TGTGCCTTACCCGGAGTTCGCTCTGGAAACACCATATATTTT	CALPGVRSGNTIYF
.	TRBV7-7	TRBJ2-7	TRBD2	TGTGCCAGCAGCTCCGGACTAGCGGGAGCCTACGAGCAGTACTTC	CASSSGLAGAYEQYF
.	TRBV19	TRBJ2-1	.	TGTGCCAGCAGGGGCTACAATGAGCAGTTCTTC	CASRGYNEQFF
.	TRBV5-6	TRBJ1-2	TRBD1	TGTGCCAGCAGGCCCGGGACAGGGCGGGGCTACACCTTC	CASRPGTGRGYTF
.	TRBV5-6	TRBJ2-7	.	TGTGCCAGCAGCTTGAACGAGGACGAGCAGTACTTC	CASSLNEDEQYF
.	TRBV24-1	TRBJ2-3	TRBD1	TGTGCCACCAGTGCCCCGACAGGGGACGTCAAAGATACGCAGTATTTT	CATSAPTGDVKDTQYF
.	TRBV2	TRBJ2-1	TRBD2	TGTGCCAGCAGTCCCTTGACTAGCGGGAGAGGCAATGAGCAGTTCTTC	CASSPLTSGRGNEQFF
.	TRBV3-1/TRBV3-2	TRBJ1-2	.	TGTGCCAGCAGCCAAGGATCCGGGGACTATGGCTACACCTTC	CASSQGSGDYGYTF
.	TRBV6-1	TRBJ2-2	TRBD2	TGTGCCAGCAGTGACCCGCTAGCGGGGAGGTTGCACGGGGAGCTGTTTTTT	CASSDPLAGRLHGELFF
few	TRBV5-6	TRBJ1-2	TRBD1	TGTGCCAGCAGCTGGCCGGGACAGGGACTCTATGGCTACACCTTC	CASSWPGQGLYGYTF
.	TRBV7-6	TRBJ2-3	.	TGTGCCAGCAGCTCTAAGAGACTTATAATGACAGATACGCAGTATTTT	CASSSKRLIMTDTQYF
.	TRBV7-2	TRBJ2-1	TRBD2	TGTGCCAGCAGCTTAGCCCTAGCGGGAGGGCCCAAGTTCTTC	CASSLALAGGPKFF
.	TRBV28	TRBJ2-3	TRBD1	TGTGCCAGCAGACCCACAGGGGGCGCCTGGGATACGCAGTATTTT	CASRPTGGAWDTQYF
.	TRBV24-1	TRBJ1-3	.	TGTGCCACCAGTGATCCGACTGTAGGAAACACCATATATTTT	CATSDPTVGNTIYF
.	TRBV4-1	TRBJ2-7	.	TGCGCCAGCAGCCAAGAGGGGGACTTCTACTACGAGCAGTACTTC	CASSQEGDFYYEQYF
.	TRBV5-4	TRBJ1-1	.	TGTGCCAGCAGCTTCTCAGGGAACACTGAAGCTTTCTTT	CASSFSGNTEAFF
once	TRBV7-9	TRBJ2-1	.	TGTGCCAGCTTTGGGGCCCAGGGGGGCTTGGATGAGCAGTTCTTC	CASFGAQGGLDEQFF
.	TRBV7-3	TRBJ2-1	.	TGTGCCAGCAGCTTACCTAGCTCCTCCTACAATGAGCAGTTCTTC	CASSLPSSSYNEQFF
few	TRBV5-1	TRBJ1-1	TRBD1	TGCGCCAGCAGCCCCGGGACAGGGGGTACGATCACTGAAGCTTTCTTT	CASSPGTGGTITEAFF
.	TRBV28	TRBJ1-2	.	TGTGCCAGCTCTAGGGGGGGTCTTGGCTACACCTTC	CASSRGGLGYTF
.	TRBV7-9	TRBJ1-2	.	TGTGCCAGCAGCTTGAGGGACACCGACTATGGCTACACCTTC	CASSLRDTDYGYTF
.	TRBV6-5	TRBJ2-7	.	TGTGCCAGCACTCTGGTTCAGGGGACCTACGAGCAGTACTTC	CASTLVQGTYEQYF
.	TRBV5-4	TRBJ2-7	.	TGTGCCAGCAGCTTAGGACAGAGCTCCTACGAGCAGTACTTC	CASSLGQSSYEQYF
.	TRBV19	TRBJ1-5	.	TGTGCCAGTACAGTCGGACAAATAGGCAATCAGCCCCAGCATTTT	CASTVGQIGNQPQHF
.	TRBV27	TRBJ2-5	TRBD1	TGTGCCAGCAGCCCGCTGCGGACAGGGGGCACGGAGACCCAGTACTTC	CASSPLRTGGTETQYF